The 21 T cell receptor beta chains below were found in one sample sequenced in a study of cytotoxic CD8 clonotypes in ibrutinib-treated CLL. Method: immunoSEQ multiplex PCR; TCRdb's copy keeps in-frame clones and lacks some. The sample contains just over 200,000 clones, around 70% of which appear only once. Sample: PBMCs, taken after 12 months of ibrutinib treatment. The origin of the receptors is a human donor with chronic lymphocytic leukemia.

The chain joins TRBV9 to TRBJ2-1; D not resolved. CDR3 length equals 13 residues. CDR1 is SGDLS and CDR2 is YYNGEE in the germline V gene. Trimming pared 2 bases from V and 2 bases from J, leaving 5 bases between. The DNA for the CDR3 is TGTGCCAGCAGCGTTAGAGCCTACAATGAGCAGTTCTTC. Translation gives CASSVRAYNEQFF. The full variable domain, its missing parts supplied by reference TRBV9 and TRBJ2-1, is DSGVTQTPKHLITATGQRVTLRCSPRSGDLSVYWYQQSLDQGLQFLIQYYNGEERAKGNILERFSAQQFPDLHSELNLSSLELGDSALYFCASSVRAYNEQFFGPGTRLTVL.

This clone was found a few times. The chain's CDR3 is CASRVSEGSNQPQHF. CDR3 in DNA: TGTGCCAGCAGAGTGAGCGAGGGGTCAAATCAGCCCCAGCATTTT. The J gene is TRBJ1-5, the V gene TRBV6-1, with a tentative D call TRBD1 (5 bases). This CDR3 has 15 amino acids. V lost 6 bases to trimming and J lost 4 bases, with 16 bases between them. CDR1 is MNHNS, CDR2 SASEGT, per germline.

The rearrangement joins TRBV19 to TRBJ1-1; D remains ambiguous. In germline, CDR1 is LNHDA, CDR2 SQIVND (reference sequence). The CDR3 is made up of 12 amino acids. V lost 5 bases and J lost 6, with 10 bases in between. CDR3 DNA: TGTGCCAGTAGTGTAGGTCTGTCTGAAGCTTTCTTT. This encodes CASSVGLSEAFF.

This clone showed up just a few times. J is TRBJ1-2 and V is TRBV6-4; D gene uncertain. Germline CDR1 reads MRHNA; CDR2 reads SNTAGT. This CDR3 comprises 12 residues. Trimming shortened V by 3 bases and J by 10 bases, and 12 bases separated the two germline ends. Here the CDR3 reads CASSEAGWDYTF. CDR3 in DNA: TGTGCCAGCAGTGAGGCGGGTTGGGACTACACCTTC.

The gene calls are TRBV11-1 and TRBJ2-1; TRBD2 might be the D (5 bases). CDR3 length equals 17 residues. Trimming stripped 5 bases from V and 0 bases from J, with 17 bases between. Germline assignment: CDR1 SGHAT and CDR2 FQDESV (reference sequence). In DNA form, the CDR3 reads TGTGCCAGCAGCCTCAGGCCAGCGGCTAGCTCCTACAATGAGCAGTTCTTC. It translates to CASSLRPAASSYNEQFF.

The chain recombines TRBV20-1 with TRBJ1-2; D uncertain. Between the trimmed V and J ends, which lost 1 base and 8 bases, there was a span of 8 bases. Germline V gene lookup returns CDR1 DFQATT and CDR2 SNEGSKA (reference sequence). The CDR3 is 11 amino acids. CDR3 sequence: CSARVPLGYTF. CDR3 sequence (DNA): TGCAGTGCTAGAGTTCCCTTAGGCTACACCTTC.

The chain combines TRBV9 with TRBJ2-1; D is uncertain. The CDR3 runs to 14 residues. Germline V CDR1 and CDR2: SGDLS, YYNGEE. The V and J ends lost 2 bases and 7 bases respectively, with 13 bases between them. The chain's CDR3 is CASSVFEPGNEQFF. Written as DNA, the CDR3 is TGTGCCAGCAGCGTTTTTGAACCCGGGAATGAGCAGTTCTTC.

A note on this clone: Other DNA sequences in this specimen translate into the identical CDR3. The chain recombines TRBV5-1 with TRBJ2-7, with 7 positions matching TRBD2. CDR1 and CDR2 from the germline V gene are SGHRS and YFSETQ. This CDR3 comprises 14 residues. V shed 1 base and J 5 bases; nucleotides not matched to a gene: 6. The CDR3 protein is CASSLQAGRDEQYF. The CDR3 DNA follows: TGCGCCAGCAGCTTGCAAGCGGGGAGAGACGAGCAGTACTTC.

The chain links TRBV7-3 to TRBJ2-1; a possible D gene is TRBD2 (5 bases). Trimming took off 3 bases at V and 9 bases at J, with 12 bases between the two ends. Germline loops: CDR1 SGHTA, CDR2 FQGTGA. This CDR3 is 13 amino acids long. The CDR3, as DNA: TGTGCCAGCAGCTTTGAGGGTTCCAGTGAGCAGTTCTTC. This sequence encodes CASSFEGSSEQFF.

V and J are TRBV5-1 and TRBJ2-3; 7 nucleotides line up with TRBD1. CDR3 length equals 14 residues. Germline CDR1 is SGHRS and CDR2 is YFSETQ. The V gene end was trimmed by 5 bases and the J gene end by 4 bases; junction bases not matched to a gene: 7. CDR3 residues: CASRRQGPADTQYF. In DNA form, the CDR3 reads TGCGCCAGCAGGCGACAGGGCCCGGCAGATACGCAGTATTTT.

The gene calls are TRBV25-1 and TRBJ1-5; 11 bases align to TRBD1. CDR3 length: 16 residues. J was trimmed by 0 bases and V by 8 bases; bases with no gene match: 6. Germline V gene sequence: CDR1 MGHDK, CDR2 SYGVNS. The CDR3 DNA is TGTGCCAGCGAGGGACAGGGGGGGAATAGCAATCAGCCCCAGCATTTT. This gives the protein CASEGQGGNSNQPQHF.

This clone was seen repeatedly, ten times or more. The chain links TRBV9 to TRBJ1-1; TRBD1 might be the D (5 bases). The CDR3 consists of 13 residues. The V end was cut by 0 bases, the J end by 6 bases, with 9 bases between. The germline CDR1 and CDR2 sequences are SGDLS and YYNGEE. The CDR3 DNA reads as TGTGCCAGCAGCGTAGGCAGGGCTGCTGAAGCTTTCTTT. Translation: CASSVGRAAEAFF.

The chain carries TRBV30 and TRBJ2-1; 7 nucleotides agree with TRBD2. The trim removed 3 bases at V and 4 bases at J, leaving 9 bases unmatched. Germline assignment: CDR1 GTSNPN and CDR2 SVGIG (reference sequence). The CDR3 has 15 residues. The CDR3 is CAWRPPLGGYNEQFF. The CDR3 coding sequence is TGTGCCTGGAGGCCCCCTTTGGGGGGGTACAATGAGCAGTTCTTC.

This clone has a handful of counts. The rearrangement joins TRBV29-1 to TRBJ2-3; 13 bases are a match to TRBD2. The trim removed 4 bases at V and 3 bases at J, leaving 7 bases unmatched. The CDR3 is 16 amino acids. The germline V gene encodes CDR1 SQVTM and CDR2 ANQGSEA. CDR3 bases: TGCAGCGTTGGAGGACTAGCGGGAGTCAAGACAGATACGCAGTATTTT. Residues: CSVGGLAGVKTDTQYF.

Only one count was recorded for this clone. The chain uses TRBV19 and TRBJ2-4; 8 positions match TRBD1. V shed 4 bases, J shed 7 bases, and the junction held 15 bases outside the gene matches. Germline V lookup: CDR1 LNHDA, CDR2 SQIVND (reference sequence). The CDR3 has 17 residues. Written as DNA, the CDR3 is TGTGCCAGTAGTAGTTGGCAGGGGGCTCAATCGGGGAACATTCAGTACTTC. It specifies CASSSWQGAQSGNIQYF.

V gene TRBV6-5 combines with J gene TRBJ2-3; D not certain. The V end was cut by 4 bases, the J end by 2 bases, with 13 bases between. This CDR3 has 15 residues. Germline V gene data show CDR1 as MNHEY and CDR2 as SVGAGI. CDR3: CASSSRALPTDTQYF. CDR3 nucleotides: TGTGCCAGCAGTTCACGGGCTCTCCCCACAGATACGCAGTATTTT.

The chain combines TRBV7-9 with TRBJ2-2, with D uncertain. V dropped 8 bases and J dropped 2 bases, with 9 bases sitting between them. The CDR3 spans 13 residues. Germline values: CDR1 SEHNR, CDR2 FQNEAQ (reference sequence). The CDR3 DNA follows: TGTGCCAGCCCGCAGGACAACACCGGGGAGCTGTTTTTT. Its protein is CASPQDNTGELFF.

The chain links TRBV5-4 to TRBJ2-1, with TRBD2 matching 9 bases. V dropped 4 bases and J dropped 8; count of bases not matched to a gene: 4. From germline, CDR1 is SGHNT and CDR2 YYREEE (reference sequence). This CDR3 comprises 13 residues. The CDR3 nucleotides read TGTGCCAGCAGCCCCTGGACTAGCGATGAGCAGTTCTTC. Its protein product is CASSPWTSDEQFF.

J is TRBJ2-7 and V is TRBV4-1; either TRBD1 or TRBD2 may fit D (5 bases each). V was clipped by 0 bases and J by 7 bases, with 16 bases between them. The CDR3 length is 15 residues. Germline CDR1 reads MGHRA; CDR2 reads YSYEKL. Written as DNA, the CDR3 is TGCGCCAGCAGCCAAGATCTGGGGGTCCGAAAGGAGCAGTACTTC. Amino acid sequence: CASSQDLGVRKEQYF.

This clone was counted only a few times. This same CDR3 is encoded by further DNA sequences in the sample. The V call is TRBV9, the J call TRBJ1-1; D not resolved. The V end was cut by 4 bases, the J end by 4 bases, with 11 bases between. In germline, CDR1 is SGDLS, CDR2 YYNGEE. The CDR3 extends over 13 amino acids. In nucleotides, the CDR3 is TGTGCCAGCAGCCGGACGACGAGCACTGAAGCTTTCTTT. Protein sequence: CASSRTTSTEAFF. The full variable domain, with the rest looked up from reference TRBV9 and TRBJ1-1, is DSGVTQTPKHLITATGQRVTLRCSPRSGDLSVYWYQQSLDQGLQFLIQYYNGEERAKGNILERFSAQQFPDLHSELNLSSLELGDSALYFCASSRTTSTEAFFGQGTRLTVV.

This chain joins TRBV6-4 and TRBJ2-3; 7 nucleotides align to TRBD2. The CDR3 has 14 amino acids. V trimming: 8 bases; J trimming: 5 bases; junction bases outside the gene matches: 10. The germline CDR1 and CDR2 sequences are MRHNA and SNTAGT. CDR3 sequence: CASALAGVRDTQYF. DNA for the CDR3: TGTGCCAGCGCACTGGCGGGAGTGAGAGATACGCAGTATTTT.